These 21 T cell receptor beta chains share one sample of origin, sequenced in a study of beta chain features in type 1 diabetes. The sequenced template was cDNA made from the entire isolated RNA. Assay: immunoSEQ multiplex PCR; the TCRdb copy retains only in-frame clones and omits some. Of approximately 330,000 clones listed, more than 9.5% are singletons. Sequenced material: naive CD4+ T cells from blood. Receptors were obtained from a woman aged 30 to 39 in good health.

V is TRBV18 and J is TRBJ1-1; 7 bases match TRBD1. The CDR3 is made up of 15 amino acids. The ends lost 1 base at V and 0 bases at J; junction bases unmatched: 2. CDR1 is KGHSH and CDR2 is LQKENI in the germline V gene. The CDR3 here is CASSPLTGLNTEAFF. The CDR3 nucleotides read TGTGCCAGCTCACCACTGACAGGGCTGAACACTGAAGCTTTCTTT. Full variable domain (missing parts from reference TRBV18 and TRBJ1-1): NAGVMQNPRHLVRRRGQEARLRCSPMKGHSHVYWYRQLPEEGLKFMVYLQKENIIDESGMPKERFSAEFPKEGPSILRIQQVVRGDSAAYFCASSPLTGLNTEAFFGQGTRLTVV.

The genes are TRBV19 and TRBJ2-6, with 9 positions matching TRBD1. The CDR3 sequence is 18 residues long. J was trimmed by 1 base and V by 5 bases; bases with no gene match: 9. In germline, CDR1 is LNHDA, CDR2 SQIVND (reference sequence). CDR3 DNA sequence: TGTGCCAGTAGTTCCGTCGGGACAGGGACTTCTGGGGCCAACGTCCTGACTTTC. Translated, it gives CASSSVGTGTSGANVLTF.

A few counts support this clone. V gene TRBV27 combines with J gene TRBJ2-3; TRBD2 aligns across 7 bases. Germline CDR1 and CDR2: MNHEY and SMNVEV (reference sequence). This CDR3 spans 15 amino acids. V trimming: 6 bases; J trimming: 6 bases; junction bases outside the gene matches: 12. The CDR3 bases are TGTGCCAGCAGACTTGGCGGGAGTAGAGGTGATACGCAGTATTTT. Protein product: CASRLGGSRGDTQYF.

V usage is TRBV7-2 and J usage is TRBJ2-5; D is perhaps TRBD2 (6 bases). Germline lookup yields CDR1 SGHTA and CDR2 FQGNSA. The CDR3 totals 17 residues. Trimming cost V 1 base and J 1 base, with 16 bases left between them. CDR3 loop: CASSLDPAGVRQETQYF. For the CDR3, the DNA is TGTGCCAGCAGCTTAGATCCAGCGGGCGTACGCCAAGAGACCCAGTACTTC.

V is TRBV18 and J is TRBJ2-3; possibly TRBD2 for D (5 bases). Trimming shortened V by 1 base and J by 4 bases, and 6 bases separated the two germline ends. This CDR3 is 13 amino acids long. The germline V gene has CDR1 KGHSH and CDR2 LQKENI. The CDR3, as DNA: TGTGCCAGCTCACCACAGAGGGCAGATACGCAGTATTTT. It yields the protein CASSPQRADTQYF.

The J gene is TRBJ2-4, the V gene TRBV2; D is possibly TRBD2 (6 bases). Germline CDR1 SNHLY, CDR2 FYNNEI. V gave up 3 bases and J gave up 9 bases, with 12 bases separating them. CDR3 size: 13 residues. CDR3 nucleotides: TGTGCCAGCAGTGAGGCGGAGGGACTCATTCAGTACTTC. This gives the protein CASSEAEGLIQYF.

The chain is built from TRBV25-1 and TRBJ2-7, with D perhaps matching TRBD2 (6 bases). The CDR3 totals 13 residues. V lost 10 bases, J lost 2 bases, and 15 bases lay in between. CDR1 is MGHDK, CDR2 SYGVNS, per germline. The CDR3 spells CATTSWGTYEQYF. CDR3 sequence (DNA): TGTGCCACCACTAGCTGGGGTACCTACGAGCAGTACTTC.

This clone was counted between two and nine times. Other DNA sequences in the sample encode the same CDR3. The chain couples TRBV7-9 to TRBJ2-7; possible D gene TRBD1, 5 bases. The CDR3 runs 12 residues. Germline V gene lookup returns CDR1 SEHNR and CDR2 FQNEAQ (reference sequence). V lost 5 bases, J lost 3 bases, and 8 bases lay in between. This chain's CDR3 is CASSRQGYEQYF. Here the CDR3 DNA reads TGTGCCAGCAGCCGCCAGGGCTACGAGCAGTACTTC.

DNA of the CDR3: TGTGCCAGTAAGGTCGGGGTCTTAGTAGTCGGGGAGCTGTTTTTT. It yields the protein CASKVGVLVVGELFF. The chain employs TRBV19 and TRBJ2-2, with D possibly being TRBD2 (5 bases). V shed 7 bases and J shed 7 bases, with 19 bases lying between them. Germline-derived CDR1 and CDR2 are LNHDA and SQIVND (reference sequence). The CDR3 totals 15 residues.

DNA of the CDR3: TGCAGCGTTGGAGACACACCTTGGAATGAGCAGTTCTTC. Residues: CSVGDTPWNEQFF. The genes are TRBV29-1 and TRBJ2-1; D not resolved. Germline loops: CDR1 SQVTM, CDR2 ANQGSEA. V was trimmed by 4 bases and J by 7 bases, leaving 14 bases between them. The CDR3 is 13 amino acids.

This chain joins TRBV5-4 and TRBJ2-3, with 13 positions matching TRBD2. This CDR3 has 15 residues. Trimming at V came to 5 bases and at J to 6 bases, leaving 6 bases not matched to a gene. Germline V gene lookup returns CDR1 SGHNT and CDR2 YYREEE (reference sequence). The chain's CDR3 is CASSIRTSGSDTQYF. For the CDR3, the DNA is TGTGCCAGCAGTATCCGGACTAGCGGGAGTGATACGCAGTATTTT.

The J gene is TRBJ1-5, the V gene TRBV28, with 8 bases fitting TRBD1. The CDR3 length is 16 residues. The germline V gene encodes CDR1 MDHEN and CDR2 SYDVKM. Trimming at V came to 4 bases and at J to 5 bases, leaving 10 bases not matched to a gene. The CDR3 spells CASSSSGTGWDQPQHF. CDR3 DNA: TGTGCCAGCAGTTCCTCCGGGACAGGTTGGGATCAGCCCCAGCATTTT. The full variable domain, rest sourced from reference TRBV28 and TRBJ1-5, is DVKVTQSSRYLVKRTGEKVFLECVQDMDHENMFWYRQDPGLGLRLIYFSYDVKMKEKGDIPEGYSVSREKKERFSLILESASTNQTSMYLCASSSSGTGWDQPQHFGDGTRLSIL.

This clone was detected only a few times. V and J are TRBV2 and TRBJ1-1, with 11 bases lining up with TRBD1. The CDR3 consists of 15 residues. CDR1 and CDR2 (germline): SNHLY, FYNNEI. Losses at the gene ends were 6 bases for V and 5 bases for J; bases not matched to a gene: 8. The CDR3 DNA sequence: TGTGCCAGCAGGGTCACCGGGACAGGGGGGACTGAAGCTTTCTTT. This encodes CASRVTGTGGTEAFF.

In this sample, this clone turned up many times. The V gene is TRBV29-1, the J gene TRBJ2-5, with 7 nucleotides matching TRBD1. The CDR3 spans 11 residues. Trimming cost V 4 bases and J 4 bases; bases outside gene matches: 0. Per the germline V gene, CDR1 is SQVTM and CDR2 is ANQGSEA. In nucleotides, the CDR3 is TGCAGCGTTGGGGACAGAGAGACCCAGTACTTC. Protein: CSVGDRETQYF. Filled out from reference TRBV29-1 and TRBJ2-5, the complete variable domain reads SAVISQKPSRDICQRGTSLTIQCQVDSQVTMMFWYRQQPGQSLTLIATANQGSEATYESGFVIDKFPISRPNLTFSTLTVSNMSPEDSSIYLCSVGDRETQYFGPGTRLLVL.

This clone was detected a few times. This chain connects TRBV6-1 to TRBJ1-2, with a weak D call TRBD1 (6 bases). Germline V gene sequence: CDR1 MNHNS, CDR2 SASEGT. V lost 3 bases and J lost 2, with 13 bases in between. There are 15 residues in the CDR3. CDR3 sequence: CASSDEQGVNYGYTF. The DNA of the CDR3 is TGTGCCAGCAGTGACGAACAGGGCGTCAACTATGGCTACACCTTC.

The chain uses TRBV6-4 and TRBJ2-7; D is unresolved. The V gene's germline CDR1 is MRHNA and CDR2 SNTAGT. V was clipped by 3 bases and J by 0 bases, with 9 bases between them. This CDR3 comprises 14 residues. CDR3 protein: CASSEQKSSYEQYF. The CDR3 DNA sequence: TGTGCCAGCAGTGAACAGAAGAGCTCCTACGAGCAGTACTTC.

The CDR3 DNA is TGTGCCAGCAGAGTAACAGGCGGTCATAATGAAAAACTGTTTTTT. Translating it yields CASRVTGGHNEKLFF. V is TRBV2 and J is TRBJ1-4, with a possible D match to TRBD1 (5 bases). The length of the CDR3 is 15 residues. Germline values: CDR1 SNHLY, CDR2 FYNNEI. The V gene lost 6 bases and the J gene lost 4 bases, with 15 bases spanning the gap.

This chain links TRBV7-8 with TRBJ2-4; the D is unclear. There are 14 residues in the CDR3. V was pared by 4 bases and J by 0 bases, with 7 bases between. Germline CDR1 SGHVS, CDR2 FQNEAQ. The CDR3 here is CASSSLLAKNIQYF. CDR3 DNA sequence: TGTGCCAGCAGCTCTCTGTTAGCCAAAAACATTCAGTACTTC.

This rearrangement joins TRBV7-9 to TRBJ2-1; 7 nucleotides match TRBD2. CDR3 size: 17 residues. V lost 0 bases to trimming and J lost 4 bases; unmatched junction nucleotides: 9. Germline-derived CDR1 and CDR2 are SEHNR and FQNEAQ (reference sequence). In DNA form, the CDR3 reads TGTGCCAGCAGCTTAGCCCCTCGCGGGAGTGGATACAATGAGCAGTTCTTC. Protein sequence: CASSLAPRGSGYNEQFF.

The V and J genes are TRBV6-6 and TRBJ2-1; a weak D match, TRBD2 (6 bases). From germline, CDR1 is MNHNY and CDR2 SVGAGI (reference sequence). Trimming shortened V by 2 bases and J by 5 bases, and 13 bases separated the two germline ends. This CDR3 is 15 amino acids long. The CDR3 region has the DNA TGTGCCAGCAGTTACGCTGCGGGATTGGACAATGAGCAGTTCTTC. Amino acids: CASSYAAGLDNEQFF.

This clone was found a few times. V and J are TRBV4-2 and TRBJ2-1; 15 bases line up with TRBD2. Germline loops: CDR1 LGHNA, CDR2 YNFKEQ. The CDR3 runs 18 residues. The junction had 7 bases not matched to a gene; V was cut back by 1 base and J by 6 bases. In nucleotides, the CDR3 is TGTGCCAGCAGCCAAGGGACTAGCGGGAGGGCCTTAAGCAATGAGCAGTTCTTC. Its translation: CASSQGTSGRALSNEQFF.